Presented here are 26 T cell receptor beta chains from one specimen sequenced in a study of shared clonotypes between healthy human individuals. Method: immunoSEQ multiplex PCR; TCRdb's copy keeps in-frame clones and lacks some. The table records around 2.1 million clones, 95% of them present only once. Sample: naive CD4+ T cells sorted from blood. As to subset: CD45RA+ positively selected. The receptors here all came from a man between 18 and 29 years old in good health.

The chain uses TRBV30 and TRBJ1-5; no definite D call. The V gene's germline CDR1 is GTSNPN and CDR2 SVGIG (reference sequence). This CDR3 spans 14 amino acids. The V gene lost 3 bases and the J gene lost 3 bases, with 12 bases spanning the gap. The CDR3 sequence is CAWSPKGFNQPQHF. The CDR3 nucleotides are TGTGCCTGGAGCCCCAAAGGTTTCAATCAGCCCCAGCATTTT.

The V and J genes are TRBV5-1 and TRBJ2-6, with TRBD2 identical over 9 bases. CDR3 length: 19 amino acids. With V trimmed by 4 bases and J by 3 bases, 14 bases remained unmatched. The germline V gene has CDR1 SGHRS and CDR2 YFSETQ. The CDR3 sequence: CASSPTGLAVSDGANVLTF. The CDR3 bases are TGCGCCAGCAGCCCAACGGGACTAGCCGTTTCAGATGGGGCCAACGTCCTGACTTTC. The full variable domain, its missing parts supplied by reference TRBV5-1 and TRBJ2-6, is KAGVTQTPRYLIKTRGQQVTLSCSPISGHRSVSWYQQTPGQGLQFLFEYFSETQRNKGNFPGRFSGRQFSNSRSEMNVSTLELGDSALYLCASSPTGLAVSDGANVLTFGAGSRLTVL.

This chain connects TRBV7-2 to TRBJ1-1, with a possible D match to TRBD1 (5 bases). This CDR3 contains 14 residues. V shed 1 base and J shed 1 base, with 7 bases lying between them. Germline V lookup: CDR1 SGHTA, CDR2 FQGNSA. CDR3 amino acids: CASSLVDRNTEAFF. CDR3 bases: TGTGCCAGCAGCTTAGTAGACAGGAACACTGAAGCTTTCTTT.

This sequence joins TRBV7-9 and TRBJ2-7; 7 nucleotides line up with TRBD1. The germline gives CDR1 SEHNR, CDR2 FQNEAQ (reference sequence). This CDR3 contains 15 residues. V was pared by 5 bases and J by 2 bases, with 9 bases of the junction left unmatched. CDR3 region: CASSPRQGVAYEQYF. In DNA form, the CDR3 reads TGTGCCAGCAGCCCACGCCAGGGGGTAGCCTACGAGCAGTACTTC. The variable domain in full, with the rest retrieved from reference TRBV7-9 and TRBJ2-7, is DTGVSQNPRHKITKRGQNVTFRCDPISEHNRLYWYRQTLGQGPEFLTYFQNEAQLEKSRLLSDRFSAERPKGSFSTLEIQRTEQGDSAMYLCASSPRQGVAYEQYFGPGTRLTVT.

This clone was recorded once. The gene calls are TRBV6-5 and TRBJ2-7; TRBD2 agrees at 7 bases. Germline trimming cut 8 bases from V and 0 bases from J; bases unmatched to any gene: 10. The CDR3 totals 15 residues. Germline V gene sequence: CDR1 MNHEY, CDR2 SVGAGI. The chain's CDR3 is CASDLGGPSSYEQYF. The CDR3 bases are TGTGCCAGCGATTTGGGAGGGCCCAGCTCCTACGAGCAGTACTTC.

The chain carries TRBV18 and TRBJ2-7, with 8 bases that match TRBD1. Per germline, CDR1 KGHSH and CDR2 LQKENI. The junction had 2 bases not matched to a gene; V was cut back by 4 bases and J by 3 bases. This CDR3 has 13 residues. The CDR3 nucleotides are TGTGCCAGCTCACTGGGACAGGACTACGAGCAGTACTTC. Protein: CASSLGQDYEQYF.

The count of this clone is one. CDR3 in amino acids: CASSDIRDSGANVLTF. CDR3 DNA: TGCGCCAGCAGTGATATCAGGGACTCTGGGGCCAACGTCCTGACTTTC. The rearrangement joins TRBV10-1 to TRBJ2-6, with D maybe TRBD1 (5 bases). CDR3 length: 16 amino acids. Germline V lookup: CDR1 WNHNN, CDR2 SYGVQD (reference sequence). Trimming took 3 bases from V and 0 from J, leaving 9 bases between them.

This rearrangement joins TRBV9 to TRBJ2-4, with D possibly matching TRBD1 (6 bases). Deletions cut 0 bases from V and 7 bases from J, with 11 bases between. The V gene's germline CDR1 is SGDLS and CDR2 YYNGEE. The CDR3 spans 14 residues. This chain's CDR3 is CASSVGDRWNIQYF. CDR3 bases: TGTGCCAGCAGCGTAGGAGACAGGTGGAACATTCAGTACTTC.

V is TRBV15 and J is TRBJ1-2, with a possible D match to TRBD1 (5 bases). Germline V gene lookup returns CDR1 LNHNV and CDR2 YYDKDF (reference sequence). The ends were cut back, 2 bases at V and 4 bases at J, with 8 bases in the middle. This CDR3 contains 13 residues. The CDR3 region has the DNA TGTGCCACCAGCAGACAGGGAATCTATGGCTACACCTTC. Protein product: CATSRQGIYGYTF.

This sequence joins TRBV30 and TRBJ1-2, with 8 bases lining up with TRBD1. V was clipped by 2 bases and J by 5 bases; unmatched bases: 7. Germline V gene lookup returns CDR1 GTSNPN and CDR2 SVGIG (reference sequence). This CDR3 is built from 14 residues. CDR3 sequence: CAWSLTGEAYGYTF. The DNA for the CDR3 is TGTGCCTGGAGTCTGACAGGGGAGGCATATGGCTACACCTTC.

The CDR3 region is CASSTRQGPNTEAFF. The CDR3 region has the DNA TGTGCCAGCAGCACCCGACAGGGACCGAACACTGAAGCTTTCTTT. The chain couples TRBV7-2 to TRBJ1-1; 7 bases fit TRBD1. This CDR3 spans 15 amino acids. Losses at the gene ends were 5 bases for V and 1 base for J; bases not matched to a gene: 7. From germline, CDR1 is SGHTA and CDR2 FQGNSA.

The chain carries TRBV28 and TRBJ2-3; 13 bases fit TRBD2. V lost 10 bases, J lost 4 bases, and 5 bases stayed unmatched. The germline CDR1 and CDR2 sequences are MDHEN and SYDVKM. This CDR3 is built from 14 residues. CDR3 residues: CATGTSGGADTQYF. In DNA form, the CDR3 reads TGTGCCACCGGAACTAGCGGGGGGGCAGATACGCAGTATTTT. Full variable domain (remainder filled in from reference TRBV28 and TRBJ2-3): DVKVTQSSRYLVKRTGEKVFLECVQDMDHENMFWYRQDPGLGLRLIYFSYDVKMKEKGDIPEGYSVSREKKERFSLILESASTNQTSMYLCATGTSGGADTQYFGPGTRLTVL.

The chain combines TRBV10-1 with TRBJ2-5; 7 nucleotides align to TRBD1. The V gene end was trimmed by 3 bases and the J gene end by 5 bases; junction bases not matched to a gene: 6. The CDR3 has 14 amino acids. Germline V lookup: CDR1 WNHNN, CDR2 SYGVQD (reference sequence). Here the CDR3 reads CASSDRDSFETQYF. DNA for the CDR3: TGCGCCAGCAGTGATCGGGACAGTTTTGAGACCCAGTACTTC.

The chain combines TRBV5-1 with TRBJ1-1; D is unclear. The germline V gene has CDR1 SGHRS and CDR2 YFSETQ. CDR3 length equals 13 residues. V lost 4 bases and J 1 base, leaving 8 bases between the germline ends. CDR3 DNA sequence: TGCGCCAGCAGCGCAGCCCAGAACACTGAAGCTTTCTTT. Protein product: CASSAAQNTEAFF.

The CDR3 is CASSWAPTETQYF. The CDR3 DNA reads as TGTGCCAGCAGTTGGGCTCCTACAGAGACCCAGTACTTC. The rearrangement uses TRBV5-8 and TRBJ2-5; D uncertain. The CDR3 sequence is 13 residues long. V lost 5 bases to trimming and J lost 4 bases, with 12 bases between them. Germline V gene data show CDR1 as SGHTS and CDR2 as YDEGEE. Together with reference TRBV5-8 and TRBJ2-5, the CDR3 gives the full variable domain: EAGVTQSPTHLIKTRGQQATLRCSPISGHTSVYWYQQALGLGLQFLLWYDEGEERNRGNFPPRFSGRQFPNYSSELNVNALELEDSALYLCASSWAPTETQYFGPGTRLLVL.

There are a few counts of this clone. The CDR3 nucleotides read TGTGCCAGCAGCCCACGGGGGGGCCGGGGAGAAAAACTGTTTTTT. Residues: CASSPRGGRGEKLFF. The chain employs TRBV6-5 and TRBJ1-4, with D maybe TRBD1 (6 bases). V lost 6 bases, J lost 8 bases, and 19 bases lay in between. This CDR3 spans 15 amino acids. Germline CDR1 reads MNHEY; CDR2 reads SVGAGI.

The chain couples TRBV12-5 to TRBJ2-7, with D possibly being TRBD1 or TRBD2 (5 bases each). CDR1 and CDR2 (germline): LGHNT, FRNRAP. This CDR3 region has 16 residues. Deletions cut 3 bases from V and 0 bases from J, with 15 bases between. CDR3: CASGFTGRMSSYEQYF. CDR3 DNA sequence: TGTGCTAGTGGTTTCACGGGACGGATGAGCTCCTACGAGCAGTACTTC.

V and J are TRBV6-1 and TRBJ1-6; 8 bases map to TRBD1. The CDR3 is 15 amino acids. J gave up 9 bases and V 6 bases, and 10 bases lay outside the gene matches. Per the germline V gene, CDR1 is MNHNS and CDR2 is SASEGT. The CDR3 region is CASSAGTGGTSPLHF. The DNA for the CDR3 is TGTGCCAGCAGCGCCGGGACAGGCGGTACTTCACCCCTCCACTTT.

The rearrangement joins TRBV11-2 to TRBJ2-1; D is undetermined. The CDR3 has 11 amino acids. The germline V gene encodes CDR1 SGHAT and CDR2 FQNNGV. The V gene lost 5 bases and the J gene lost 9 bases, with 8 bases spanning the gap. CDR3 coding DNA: TGTGCCAGCAGCCTTCATGGTGAGCAGTTCTTC. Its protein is CASSLHGEQFF. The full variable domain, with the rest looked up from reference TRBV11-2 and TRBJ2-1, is EAGVAQSPRYKIIEKRQSVAFWCNPISGHATLYWYQQILGQGPKLLIQFQNNGVVDDSQLPKDRFSAERLKGVDSTLKIQPAKLEDSAVYLCASSLHGEQFFGPGTRLTVL.

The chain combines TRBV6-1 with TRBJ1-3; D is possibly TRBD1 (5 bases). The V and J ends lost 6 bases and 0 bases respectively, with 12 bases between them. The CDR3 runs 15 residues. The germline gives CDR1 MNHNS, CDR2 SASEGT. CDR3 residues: CASRDKGRSGNTIYF. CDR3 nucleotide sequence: TGTGCCAGCAGGGACAAGGGTCGCTCTGGAAACACCATATATTTT.

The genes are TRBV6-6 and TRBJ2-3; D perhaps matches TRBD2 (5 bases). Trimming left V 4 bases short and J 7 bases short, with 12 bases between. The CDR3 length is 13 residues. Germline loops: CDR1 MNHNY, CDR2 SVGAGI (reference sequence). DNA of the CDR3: TGTGCCAGCAGTTCCCCGACTACGTATACGCAGTATTTT. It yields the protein CASSSPTTYTQYF.

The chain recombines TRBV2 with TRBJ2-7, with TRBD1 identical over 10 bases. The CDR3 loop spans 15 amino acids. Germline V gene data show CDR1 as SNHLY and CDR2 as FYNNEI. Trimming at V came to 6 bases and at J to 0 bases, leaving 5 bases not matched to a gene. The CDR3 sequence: CASSMDRGYSYEQYF. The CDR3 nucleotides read TGTGCCAGCAGCATGGACAGGGGGTACTCCTACGAGCAGTACTTC.

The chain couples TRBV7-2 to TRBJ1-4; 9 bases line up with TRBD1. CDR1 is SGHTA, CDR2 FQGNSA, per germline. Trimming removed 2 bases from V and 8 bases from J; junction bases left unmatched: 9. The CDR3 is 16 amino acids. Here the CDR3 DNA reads TGTGCCAGCAGCTTACAAGGGACAGGGTTTGGGGAAAAACTGTTTTTT. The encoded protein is CASSLQGTGFGEKLFF.

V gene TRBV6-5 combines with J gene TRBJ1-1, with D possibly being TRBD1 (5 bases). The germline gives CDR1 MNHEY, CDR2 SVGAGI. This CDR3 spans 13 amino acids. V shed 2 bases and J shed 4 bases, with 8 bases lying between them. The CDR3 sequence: CASSYQGTTEAFF. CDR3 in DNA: TGTGCCAGCAGTTACCAGGGAACCACTGAAGCTTTCTTT.

The CDR3 region has the DNA TGTGCCAGCAGCTCACCGACGGACAGGGCAAGATCCGGGGAGCTGTTTTTT. It translates to CASSSPTDRARSGELFF. The rearrangement uses TRBV11-2 and TRBJ2-2; 8 bases map to TRBD1. V was clipped by 4 bases and J by 6 bases; unmatched bases: 13. Germline V gene data show CDR1 as SGHAT and CDR2 as FQNNGV. The CDR3 runs to 17 residues.

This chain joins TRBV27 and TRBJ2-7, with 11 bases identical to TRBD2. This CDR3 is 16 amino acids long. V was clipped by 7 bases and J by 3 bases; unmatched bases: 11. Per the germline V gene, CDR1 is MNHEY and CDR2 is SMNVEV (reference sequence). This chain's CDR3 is CASIRSPGLADYEQYF. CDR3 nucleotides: TGTGCCAGCATTCGATCTCCGGGACTAGCGGACTACGAGCAGTACTTC.